The T cell receptor beta chain under discussion was sequenced for a study of T cell repertoires in cytomegalovirus infection. CDR1 and CDR2 from the germline V gene are KGHSH and LQKENI. V was trimmed by 0 bases and J by 1 base, leaving 19 bases between them. The CDR3 extends over 18 amino acids. TCRdb re-derived calls from the reads in MiXCR, one entry per CDR3 protein. The sample yields 200,000 to 250,000 distinct CDR3 sequences, 10% to 15% seen once. This clonotype was obtained from a human donor in good health (CMV status not recorded). Some clones in this sample may be carry-over from other donors' samples. Specimen: PBMCs. This chain links TRBV18 with TRBJ2-7; either TRBD1 or TRBD2 may supply D (6 bases each). The DNA of the CDR3 is TGTGCCAGCTCACCACCCATAGGGGGGATTACTGGGTCCTACGAGCAGTACTTC. Translation gives CASSPPIGGITGSYEQYF.